This record concerns one T cell receptor beta chain sequence. This sample was included in a study of blood T cell repertoires in COVID-19. Across the study: The United States, Italy and Spain provided the acute and convalescent COVID-19 samples. From T cells, B-cell-depleted T cells, or PBMCs came the material, which was cDNA or gDNA.

In the authors' methods: Reference gene primer amplification yielded estimated nucleated cell counts. Generated by immunoSEQ multiplex PCR, the TCRdb table keeps only in-frame clones and is missing some. V, J and clone size are those of that table, while D and trimming were read from the DNA. The table lists roughly 70,000 clones, 89% of them singletons. Trimming stripped 2 bases from V and 1 base from J, with 17 bases between. Germline loops: CDR1 SGHDN, CDR2 FVKESK. This CDR3 has 17 amino acids. The sample taken for sequencing was peripheral blood. This chain connects TRBV14 to TRBJ1-1; D is unresolved. This receptor was obtained from an elderly man with acute or convalescent COVID-19. As DNA, the CDR3 is TGTGCCAGCAGCCAACAGAAATGGGTACGGGGGAACACTGAAGCTTTCTTT. Its translation: CASSQQKWVRGNTEAFF.